This note documents a single T cell receptor beta chain sequence. Its antigen is not known. These data belong to a study of cytomegalovirus exposure and HLA in healthy donors. Study-wide results and caveats: Within a later analysis, the majority of CMV-associated TCR beta chains appeared HLA-restricted. Rates of TCR association differed by HLA locus in a later analysis, with DRB1 highest and HLA-C lowest. What TCR beta sequences reportedly achieved was accurate prediction of HLA-A and HLA-B alleles in most subjects.

PCR was performed using 60 Vbeta and 13 Jbeta primers. The assay was immunoSEQ multiplex PCR, and TCRdb's table has in-frame clones only and misses some. The table has about 110,000 clones, 79% seen once. The sequence was obtained from a woman between 40 and 55 years old in good health and CMV-seronegative. The sample was PBMCs.

CDR3 sequence reads: CAWSEGYSQPQHF. For the CDR3, the DNA is TGTGCCTGGAGTGAGGGGTATTCTCAGCCCCAGCATTTT. V gene TRBV30 combines with J gene TRBJ1-5, with D tentatively TRBD1 (5 bases). The V gene's germline CDR1 is GTSNPN and CDR2 SVGIG (reference sequence). This CDR3 spans 13 amino acids. Trimming removed 1 base at V and 6 bases at J, with 10 bases between.